This T cell receptor beta chain was sequenced for a study of T-cell reconstitution after alpha-beta-depleted transplantation in children. Study-wide points: Newly generated T cells supplied most T-cell counts and diversity one year post-transplant.

The TCRbeta library was prepared with unique molecular identifiers. TCRdb analysed the PCR reads with MiXCR anew, one entry per CDR3 protein. The repertoire includes about 600,000 distinct CDR3 sequences, under 25% of them detected once, and around 14% sits in the top ten. This clonotype was seen more than once but under ten times. Its specificity is unknown. This clonotype originated in a boy under two years old who had a stem cell transplant for acute myeloid leukemia, so the T cells may come from the graft donor. The material was PBMCs, mostly from graft donor cells, obtained 360 days after TCRalphabeta/CD19-depleted stem cell transplant.

CDR3 region: CATSDHSSVSGPYNEQFF. DNA of the CDR3: TGTGCCACCAGTGATCACTCCTCGGTTAGTGGTCCCTACAATGAGCAGTTCTTC. The V call is TRBV24-1, the J call TRBJ2-1; no reliable D call. V dropped 3 bases and J dropped 2 bases, with 19 bases sitting between them. CDR3 length: 18 residues. Germline values: CDR1 KGHDR, CDR2 SFDVKD.